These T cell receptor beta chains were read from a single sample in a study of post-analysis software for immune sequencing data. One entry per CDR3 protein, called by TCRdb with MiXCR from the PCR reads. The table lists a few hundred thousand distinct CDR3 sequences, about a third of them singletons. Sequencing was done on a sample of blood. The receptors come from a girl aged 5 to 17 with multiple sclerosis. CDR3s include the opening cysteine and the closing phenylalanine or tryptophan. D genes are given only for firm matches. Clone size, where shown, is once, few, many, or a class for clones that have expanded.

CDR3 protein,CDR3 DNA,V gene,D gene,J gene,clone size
CAISDQTSGPTYEQYF,TGTGCCATCAGCGACCAGACTAGCGGGCCAACCTACGAGCAGTACTTC,TRBV10-3,TRBD2,TRBJ2-7,-
CASSGTHPDTQYF,TGTGCCAGCAGTGGGACGCATCCAGATACGCAGTATTTT,TRBV2,-,TRBJ2-3,few
CASSPTNRGSPLHF,TGTGCCAGCAGCCCAACCAACAGGGGTTCACCCCTCCACTTT,TRBV7-9,TRBD1,TRBJ1-6,-
CASRAGEGGFGETQYF,TGTGCCAGCAGGGCGGGAGAAGGGGGTTTTGGAGAGACCCAGTACTTC,TRBV12-3/TRBV12-4,-,TRBJ2-5,-
CASSPTSTGSYNEQFF,TGTGCCAGCAGCCCAACTTCCACAGGCTCCTACAATGAGCAGTTCTTC,TRBV7-3,-,TRBJ2-1,-
CASSQDIVYTEAFF,TGTGCCAGCAGCCAAGATATAGTGTACACTGAAGCTTTCTTT,TRBV4-2,-,TRBJ1-1,few
CATSVAGGPSRGQFF,TGTGCCACCAGTGTAGCGGGGGGGCCGAGTCGAGGTCAGTTCTTC,TRBV24-1,TRBD2,TRBJ2-1,-
CASSPRGRDSKNQPQHF,TGCGCCAGTAGCCCCCGAGGCCGGGACAGCAAAAATCAGCCCCAGCATTTT,TRBV4-1,TRBD1,TRBJ1-5,-
CASSWTSGPFTGELFF,TGTGCCAGCAGTTGGACTAGCGGGCCGTTCACCGGGGAGCTGTTTTTT,TRBV12-3/TRBV12-4,TRBD2,TRBJ2-2,-
CASSVQGAGELFF,TGTGCCAGCAGTGTCCAGGGAGCCGGGGAGCTGTTTTTT,TRBV6-1,-,TRBJ2-2,-
CASSLRDRGLNEQFF,TGTGCCAGCAGCCTCCGGGACAGGGGATTGAATGAGCAGTTCTTC,TRBV5-5,TRBD1,TRBJ2-1,few
CASSDPGAGDYNEQFF,TGTGCCAGCAGCGATCCCGGAGCGGGGGACTACAATGAGCAGTTCTTC,TRBV9,TRBD2,TRBJ2-1,-
CAISESRQDNEQFF,TGTGCCATCAGTGAGTCGAGACAGGACAATGAGCAGTTCTTC,TRBV10-3,-,TRBJ2-1,-
CASSYSAGPYEQYF,TGTGCCAGCAGTTACTCGGCAGGCCCCTACGAGCAGTACTTC,TRBV6-6,-,TRBJ2-7,few
CASSFAASRELFF,TGTGCCAGCAGCTTCGCTGCGTCTAGGGAGCTGTTTTTT,TRBV5-5,-,TRBJ2-2,few
CASSFVGGPEAFF,TGTGCCAGCAGTTTTGTGGGGGGGCCGGAAGCTTTCTTT,TRBV27,-,TRBJ1-1,-
CASSLEQGSNQPQHF,TGTGCCAGCAGCTTAGAACAGGGATCCAATCAGCCCCAGCATTTT,TRBV7-9,-,TRBJ1-5,few
CASSYSAGGEWETQYF,TGTGCCAGCAGTTACTCAGCAGGGGGCGAGTGGGAGACCCAGTACTTC,TRBV6-5,TRBD1,TRBJ2-5,-
CASKGQGKGEGTEAFF,TGTGCCAGCAAGGGACAGGGAAAAGGAGAGGGCACTGAAGCTTTCTTT,TRBV10-3,TRBD1,TRBJ1-1,few
CASSFRGGRGETQYF,TGTGCCAGCAGCTTCCGCGGGGGGCGGGGGGAGACCCAGTACTTC,TRBV7-2,TRBD2,TRBJ2-5,few
CASSFERGGRETQYF,TGTGCCAGCAGTTTCGAGCGGGGGGGCCGTGAGACCCAGTACTTC,TRBV12-3/TRBV12-4,TRBD2,TRBJ2-5,-
CASSLNTIVDYGYTF,TGTGCCAGCAGCTTAAACACGATAGTTGACTATGGCTACACCTTC,TRBV7-2,-,TRBJ1-2,-
CASKGGPGLSYEQYF,TGTGCCTCAAAGGGGGGGCCGGGGCTTTCCTACGAGCAGTACTTC,TRBV30,-,TRBJ2-7,-
CASTGMGSFPNNEQFF,TGTGCCAGCACCGGGATGGGGTCCTTTCCTAACAATGAGCAGTTCTTC,TRBV7-9,-,TRBJ2-1,-
CSARDNGSGDYNEQFF,TGCAGTGCTAGAGATAATGGTAGCGGGGACTACAATGAGCAGTTCTTC,TRBV20-1,TRBD2,TRBJ2-1,-
CASRRGLAGGRGAQYF,TGTGCCAGCAGGCGAGGACTAGCGGGGGGCCGAGGGGCCCAGTACTTC,TRBV6-2/TRBV6-3,TRBD2,TRBJ2-5,few
CASSLDLGAYEQYF,TGTGCCAGCAGCTTAGATCTGGGGGCCTACGAGCAGTACTTC,TRBV7-9,-,TRBJ2-7,-
CASSQDGAFRDSTYEQYF,TGCGCCAGCAGCCAAGATGGGGCGTTCCGGGATTCGACCTACGAGCAGTACTTC,TRBV4-1,-,TRBJ2-7,few
CASSQVAGLAGNSGANVLTF,TGTGCCAGCAGCCAAGTCGCGGGACTAGCGGGAAACTCTGGGGCCAACGTCCTGACTTTC,TRBV4-2,TRBD2,TRBJ2-6,-
CASSLVGGSGNQPQHF,TGTGCCAGCAGCTTAGTTGGGGGCTCGGGCAATCAGCCCCAGCATTTT,TRBV7-2,-,TRBJ1-5,-
CASSPRGGQGGYGYTF,TGTGCCAGCAGTCCCCGAGGGGGACAGGGCGGCTATGGCTACACCTTC,TRBV6-5,TRBD1,TRBJ1-2,-
CASSFLWVTDTQYF,TGTGCCAGCAGCTTCCTCTGGGTCACGGATACGCAGTATTTT,TRBV7-2,-,TRBJ2-3,-
CASSGTFSTDTQYF,TGTGCCAGCAGTGGGACATTTAGCACAGATACGCAGTATTTT,TRBV12-3/TRBV12-4,-,TRBJ2-3,few
CASSFGREAYNEQFF,TGCGCCAGCAGCTTCGGCAGGGAGGCCTACAATGAGCAGTTCTTC,TRBV5-1,-,TRBJ2-1,-
CATRQGYGYTF,TGTGCCACCCGACAGGGATATGGCTACACCTTC,TRBV12-3/TRBV12-4,TRBD1,TRBJ1-2,-
CASSQEGGRPADNEKLFF,TGTGCCAGCAGCCAAGAGGGGGGGCGCCCGGCCGATAATGAAAAACTGTTTTTT,TRBV3-1,-,TRBJ1-4,-
CASSQRDRGLEQYF,TGTGCCAGCAGCCAACGGGACAGGGGGCTCGAGCAGTACTTC,TRBV3-1,TRBD1,TRBJ2-7,-
CASSLEAGANVLTF,TGTGCCAGCAGTTTAGAGGCTGGGGCCAACGTCCTGACTTTC,TRBV12-3/TRBV12-4,-,TRBJ2-6,-
CASRDQGNTEAFF,TGTGCCAGCAGGGACCAGGGGAACACTGAAGCTTTCTTT,TRBV7-3,-,TRBJ1-1,few
CASSLWGRGVSNQPQHF,TGTGCCAGCAGCTTATGGGGGAGGGGGGTTAGCAATCAGCCCCAGCATTTT,TRBV7-2,-,TRBJ1-5,-
CASSFESWYTF,TGTGCCAGCAGCTTTGAGAGTTGGTACACCTTC,TRBV7-9,-,TRBJ1-2,-
CASTYGTGGYEQYF,TGTGCCAGCACCTACGGGACAGGGGGTTACGAGCAGTACTTC,TRBV6-2/TRBV6-3,TRBD1,TRBJ2-7,few
CASSLSFLAGVEKLFF,TGTGCCAGCAGTTTATCCTTTCTTGCAGGGGTTGAAAAACTGTTTTTT,TRBV28,-,TRBJ1-4,-
CASRGVGTGDSYGQYF,TGTGCCAGCCGGGGGGTTGGGACAGGGGACTCCTACGGGCAGTACTTC,TRBV27,TRBD1,TRBJ2-7,-
CASSVVGGGEQFF,TGTGCCAGCAGCGTAGTGGGGGGAGGTGAGCAGTTCTTC,TRBV9,-,TRBJ2-1,few
CASSLGQPTNEQFF,TGTGCCAGCAGCTTGGGACAGCCGACCAATGAGCAGTTCTTC,TRBV11-1,TRBD1,TRBJ2-1,few
CASSTPSPRRGTTDTQYF,TGTGCCAGCAGTACCCCGAGCCCCCGAAGGGGCACAACAGATACGCAGTATTTT,TRBV7-9,-,TRBJ2-3,-
CASSQTWQGTALGANVLTF,TGCGCCAGCAGCCAAACCTGGCAGGGGACGGCTCTTGGGGCCAACGTCCTGACTTTC,TRBV4-3,-,TRBJ2-6,-
CASSSIWGLYEQYF,TGTGCCAGCAGCTCCATTTGGGGGTTGTACGAGCAGTACTTC,TRBV7-2,-,TRBJ2-7,few
CASSYLRGGTDIQYF,TGTGCCAGCAGTTACTTACGCGGGGGGACGGACATTCAGTACTTC,TRBV6-2/TRBV6-3,TRBD2,TRBJ2-4,few
CASSLSRRLAPYDEQYF,TGCGCCAGCAGCTTAAGCAGGCGCCTAGCCCCCTACGATGAGCAGTACTTC,TRBV5-1,-,TRBJ2-7,-
CSGLQQGTDGYTF,TGCAGCGGATTGCAACAGGGGACTGATGGCTACACCTTC,TRBV29-1,TRBD1,TRBJ1-2,-
CASSLNHPGQGGYTF,TGCGCCAGCAGCTTAAACCATCCGGGCCAAGGGGGCTACACCTTC,TRBV5-1,-,TRBJ1-2,-
CASSGPGTVVSGYTF,TGTGCCAGCAGTGGCCCCGGGACGGTCGTATCGGGCTACACCTTC,TRBV2,-,TRBJ1-2,-